A selection of T cell receptor beta chains follows, all from one sample in a study of beta chain features in type 1 diabetes. Assay used: immunoSEQ multiplex PCR; TCRdb lists only in-frame clones, some missing. The profile covers roughly 450,000 clones, with approximately 13% appearing a single time and 0.035% to 0.04% taken by the ten largest. The sequenced sample was naive CD4+ T cells from blood. The origin of the receptors is a man aged 25 to 40 in good health. The CDR3 runs from the conserved cysteine through the conserved F or W. D genes are given only for firm matches. The size of a clone is reported for some rows only, either as once, few or many, or as a class for expanded clones.

j_call: TRBJ2-7; clone_size: few; d_call: NA; v_call: TRBV4-3; cdr3_aa: CASSQEVNVNPNEQYF; cdr3_nt: TGCGCCAGCAGCCAAGAAGTGAACGTCAATCCCAACGAGCAGTACTTC
j_call: TRBJ2-3; clone_size: NA; d_call: NA; v_call: TRBV4-3; cdr3_aa: CASSQAYGASTDTQYF; cdr3_nt: TGCGCCAGCAGCCAAGCCTATGGGGCTAGCACAGATACGCAGTATTTT
j_call: TRBJ2-7; clone_size: NA; d_call: TRBD2; v_call: TRBV5-1; cdr3_aa: CASSLASGASYEQYF; cdr3_nt: TGCGCCAGCAGCTTGGCCAGCGGGGCTAGCTACGAGCAGTACTTC
j_call: TRBJ1-1; clone_size: NA; d_call: NA; v_call: TRBV25-1; cdr3_aa: CASSEFGGALNTEAFF; cdr3_nt: TGTGCCAGCAGTGAATTCGGCGGTGCCCTGAACACTGAAGCTTTCTTT
j_call: TRBJ2-3; clone_size: few; d_call: NA; v_call: TRBV15; cdr3_aa: CATSREGGRDTQYF; cdr3_nt: TGTGCCACCAGCAGAGAGGGGGGCAGAGATACGCAGTATTTT
j_call: TRBJ2-3; clone_size: few; d_call: TRBD1; v_call: TRBV18; cdr3_aa: CASSRTGPSTDTQYF; cdr3_nt: TGTGCCAGCTCACGGACAGGCCCGAGCACAGATACGCAGTATTTT
j_call: TRBJ2-1; clone_size: NA; d_call: NA; v_call: TRBV11-3; cdr3_aa: CASSSETKQFF; cdr3_nt: TGTGCCAGCAGCTCCGAGACCAAGCAGTTCTTC
j_call: TRBJ2-6; clone_size: few; d_call: NA; v_call: TRBV27; cdr3_aa: CASSSLLGAGANVLTF; cdr3_nt: TGTGCCAGCAGTTCTTTGCTCGGGGCTGGGGCCAACGTCCTGACTTTC
j_call: TRBJ2-3; clone_size: NA; d_call: TRBD2; v_call: TRBV9; cdr3_aa: CASSKTTSGSSTDTQYF; cdr3_nt: TGTGCCAGCAGCAAAACTACTAGCGGGAGTAGCACAGATACGCAGTATTTT
j_call: TRBJ2-2; clone_size: few; d_call: NA; v_call: TRBV4-1; cdr3_aa: CASSRAWNTGELFF; cdr3_nt: TGCGCCAGCAGCCGAGCCTGGAACACCGGGGAGCTGTTTTTT
j_call: TRBJ2-5; clone_size: few; d_call: NA; v_call: TRBV6-6; cdr3_aa: CASSFVRGYQETQYF; cdr3_nt: TGTGCCAGCAGTTTTGTCAGGGGATACCAAGAGACCCAGTACTTC
j_call: TRBJ1-2; clone_size: NA; d_call: NA; v_call: TRBV5-1; cdr3_aa: CASIHGYTF; cdr3_nt: TGCGCCAGCATACACGGCTACACCTTC
j_call: TRBJ2-3; clone_size: NA; d_call: NA; v_call: TRBV7-2; cdr3_aa: CASSGRVSTDTQYF; cdr3_nt: TGTGCCAGCAGCGGGCGGGTTAGCACAGATACGCAGTATTTT
j_call: TRBJ1-2; clone_size: NA; d_call: NA; v_call: TRBV11-1; cdr3_aa: CASSLVGRNGYTF; cdr3_nt: TGTGCCAGCAGCTTAGTCGGTCGGAATGGCTACACCTTC
j_call: TRBJ1-6; clone_size: NA; d_call: NA; v_call: TRBV7-9; cdr3_aa: CASSQDRRLSPLHF; cdr3_nt: TGTGCCAGCAGTCAAGACAGACGGTTATCACCCCTCCACTTT
j_call: TRBJ1-5; clone_size: NA; d_call: NA; v_call: TRBV6-5; cdr3_aa: CASSYSFDQPQHF; cdr3_nt: TGTGCCAGCAGTTACAGCTTCGATCAGCCCCAGCATTTT
j_call: TRBJ2-1; clone_size: few; d_call: NA; v_call: TRBV7-9; cdr3_aa: CASSDRLASTGREQFF; cdr3_nt: TGTGCCAGCAGCGATCGGCTAGCTTCCACGGGCCGGGAGCAGTTCTTC
j_call: TRBJ2-5; clone_size: few; d_call: NA; v_call: TRBV10-3; cdr3_aa: CAISVGSETQYF; cdr3_nt: TGTGCCATCAGTGTAGGGAGCGAGACCCAGTACTTC
j_call: TRBJ1-2; clone_size: few; d_call: NA; v_call: TRBV5-1; cdr3_aa: CASSLEGSGYTF; cdr3_nt: TGCGCCAGCAGCTTGGAAGGGAGCGGCTACACCTTC
j_call: TRBJ2-3; clone_size: NA; d_call: TRBD2; v_call: TRBV30; cdr3_aa: CASKTSGRTDTQYF; cdr3_nt: TGTGCCAGCAAGACCAGCGGGAGGACAGATACGCAGTATTTT
j_call: TRBJ1-2; clone_size: NA; d_call: NA; v_call: TRBV11-2; cdr3_aa: CASRDYREIRGGYTF; cdr3_nt: TGTGCCAGCAGGGATTACAGGGAAATAAGGGGCGGCTACACCTTC
j_call: TRBJ2-2; clone_size: NA; d_call: NA; v_call: TRBV4-2; cdr3_aa: CASSQVVRGLGTGELFF; cdr3_nt: TGTGCCAGCAGCCAAGTGGTCAGAGGCCTGGGCACCGGGGAGCTGTTTTTT
j_call: TRBJ2-3; clone_size: NA; d_call: TRBD1; v_call: TRBV18; cdr3_aa: CASSRNRGPDTQYF; cdr3_nt: TGTGCCAGCTCACGCAACAGGGGACCAGATACGCAGTATTTT
j_call: TRBJ1-2; clone_size: NA; d_call: NA; v_call: TRBV6-1; cdr3_aa: CASSPSGVSGYTF; cdr3_nt: TGTGCCAGCAGTCCATCAGGGGTTAGTGGCTACACCTTC
j_call: TRBJ2-1; clone_size: NA; d_call: NA; v_call: TRBV18; cdr3_aa: CASSPVASSYNEQFF; cdr3_nt: TGTGCCAGCTCACCGGTCGCGAGCTCCTACAATGAGCAGTTCTTC
j_call: TRBJ2-2; clone_size: NA; d_call: NA; v_call: TRBV9; cdr3_aa: CASSTGVNTGELFF; cdr3_nt: TGTGCCAGCAGCACCGGGGTTAACACCGGGGAGCTGTTTTTT
j_call: TRBJ2-3; clone_size: NA; d_call: NA; v_call: TRBV7-2; cdr3_aa: CASSLGEGSTDTQYF; cdr3_nt: TGTGCCAGCAGCTTAGGGGAAGGGTCAACAGATACGCAGTATTTT
j_call: TRBJ2-1; clone_size: few; d_call: TRBD2; v_call: TRBV13; cdr3_aa: CASRREGPYNEQFF; cdr3_nt: TGTGCCAGCAGGCGGGAGGGCCCCTACAATGAGCAGTTCTTC
j_call: TRBJ1-2; clone_size: NA; d_call: TRBD1; v_call: TRBV7-9; cdr3_aa: CASSQDRVYGYTF; cdr3_nt: TGTGCCAGCAGCCAAGACAGGGTCTATGGCTACACCTTC
j_call: TRBJ2-5; clone_size: few; d_call: NA; v_call: TRBV30; cdr3_aa: CAWSELIHETQYF; cdr3_nt: TGTGCCTGGAGTGAATTGATTCATGAGACCCAGTACTTC
j_call: TRBJ1-2; clone_size: few; d_call: NA; v_call: TRBV7-2; cdr3_aa: CASSLTPAGYTF; cdr3_nt: TGTGCCAGCAGCTTAACCCCCGCTGGCTACACCTTC
j_call: TRBJ2-4; clone_size: NA; d_call: TRBD2; v_call: TRBV4-1; cdr3_aa: CASSQGAGRGTKNIQYF; cdr3_nt: TGCGCCAGCAGCCAAGGGGCCGGGAGGGGAACCAAAAACATTCAGTACTTC
j_call: TRBJ1-4; clone_size: NA; d_call: NA; v_call: TRBV25-1; cdr3_aa: CASSELGASAEKLFF; cdr3_nt: TGTGCCAGCAGTGAACTTGGGGCTTCTGCGGAAAAACTGTTTTTT
j_call: TRBJ2-5; clone_size: NA; d_call: NA; v_call: TRBV15; cdr3_aa: CATSRVKETQYF; cdr3_nt: TGTGCCACCAGCAGAGTTAAGGAGACCCAGTACTTC
j_call: TRBJ2-5; clone_size: NA; d_call: NA; v_call: TRBV7-6; cdr3_aa: CASSLAELALETQYF; cdr3_nt: TGTGCCAGCAGCTTAGCAGAGCTAGCACTGGAGACCCAGTACTTC
j_call: TRBJ1-2; clone_size: few; d_call: NA; v_call: TRBV10-3; cdr3_aa: CAISESNYGYTF; cdr3_nt: TGTGCCATCAGTGAGAGTAACTATGGCTACACCTTC
j_call: TRBJ1-2; clone_size: NA; d_call: TRBD1; v_call: TRBV30; cdr3_aa: CAWSARDRGINGYTF; cdr3_nt: TGTGCCTGGAGTGCCCGGGACAGGGGTATCAATGGCTACACCTTC
j_call: TRBJ2-5; clone_size: NA; d_call: NA; v_call: TRBV30; cdr3_aa: CAWSRGVRETQYF; cdr3_nt: TGTGCCTGGAGTAGGGGTGTTCGAGAGACCCAGTACTTC
j_call: TRBJ1-3; clone_size: NA; d_call: NA; v_call: TRBV6-5; cdr3_aa: CASSQVGNTIYF; cdr3_nt: TGTGCCAGCAGCCAGGTTGGAAACACCATATATTTT
j_call: TRBJ2-3; clone_size: NA; d_call: NA; v_call: TRBV11-2; cdr3_aa: CASSLDHRGTDTQYF; cdr3_nt: TGTGCCAGCAGCTTAGATCACAGGGGCACAGATACGCAGTATTTT
j_call: TRBJ2-1; clone_size: NA; d_call: NA; v_call: TRBV5-6; cdr3_aa: CASSLYTGYSYNEQFF; cdr3_nt: TGTGCCAGCAGCTTGTACACGGGGTACTCCTACAATGAGCAGTTCTTC
j_call: TRBJ1-1; clone_size: NA; d_call: NA; v_call: TRBV5-4; cdr3_aa: CASSLGTTEAFF; cdr3_nt: TGTGCCAGCAGCCTAGGGACGACTGAAGCTTTCTTT
j_call: TRBJ1-5; clone_size: NA; d_call: NA; v_call: TRBV14; cdr3_aa: CASSPRGSQPQHF; cdr3_nt: TGTGCCAGCAGCCCCCGGGGCTCTCAGCCCCAGCATTTT
j_call: TRBJ2-3; clone_size: few; d_call: TRBD2; v_call: TRBV18; cdr3_aa: CASSSLAGGPDTQYF; cdr3_nt: TGTGCCAGCTCATCCCTAGCGGGGGGACCAGATACGCAGTATTTT
j_call: TRBJ2-3; clone_size: NA; d_call: NA; v_call: TRBV27; cdr3_aa: CASSNNGRTQYF; cdr3_nt: TGTGCCAGCAGCAACAACGGGCGTACGCAGTATTTT
j_call: TRBJ1-2; clone_size: NA; d_call: TRBD1; v_call: TRBV27; cdr3_aa: CASSQDRDYGYTF; cdr3_nt: TGTGCCAGCAGCCAGGACAGGGACTATGGCTACACCTTC
j_call: TRBJ1-5; clone_size: NA; d_call: TRBD1; v_call: TRBV27; cdr3_aa: CASSLTPMTGANQPQHF; cdr3_nt: TGTGCCAGCAGTTTAACCCCTATGACAGGGGCCAATCAGCCCCAGCATTTT
j_call: TRBJ2-5; clone_size: few; d_call: NA; v_call: TRBV11-2; cdr3_aa: CASSFGPKGETQYF; cdr3_nt: TGTGCCAGCAGCTTCGGACCTAAAGGGGAGACCCAGTACTTC
j_call: TRBJ2-1; clone_size: few; d_call: NA; v_call: TRBV6-5; cdr3_aa: CASSYWRSQNNEQFF; cdr3_nt: TGTGCCAGCAGTTACTGGCGGTCCCAGAACAATGAGCAGTTCTTC
j_call: TRBJ2-5; clone_size: NA; d_call: TRBD2; v_call: TRBV5-6; cdr3_aa: CASSSGTSGPQYF; cdr3_nt: TGTGCCAGCAGCTCCGGGACTAGCGGGCCCCAGTACTTC
j_call: TRBJ2-3; clone_size: NA; d_call: NA; v_call: TRBV5-1; cdr3_aa: CASSFSGVITDTQYF; cdr3_nt: TGCGCCAGCAGCTTTTCAGGGGTGATCACAGATACGCAGTATTTT
j_call: TRBJ2-1; clone_size: NA; d_call: NA; v_call: TRBV27; cdr3_aa: CASSFLGFNEQFF; cdr3_nt: TGTGCCAGCAGTTTCTTAGGATTCAATGAGCAGTTCTTC
j_call: TRBJ2-7; clone_size: NA; d_call: TRBD2; v_call: TRBV14; cdr3_aa: CASSQGLAGSYEQYF; cdr3_nt: TGTGCCAGCAGCCAGGGACTAGCGGGGTCCTACGAGCAGTACTTC
j_call: TRBJ2-3; clone_size: NA; d_call: TRBD2; v_call: TRBV7-9; cdr3_aa: CASSLLAAGGTDTQYF; cdr3_nt: TGTGCCAGCAGCTTACTAGCGGCCGGAGGCACAGATACGCAGTATTTT
j_call: TRBJ2-7; clone_size: few; d_call: NA; v_call: TRBV29-1; cdr3_aa: CSVEGPYEQYF; cdr3_nt: TGCAGCGTTGAAGGCCCCTACGAGCAGTACTTC
j_call: TRBJ2-3; clone_size: NA; d_call: TRBD1; v_call: TRBV27; cdr3_aa: CASSLPGGMNTQYF; cdr3_nt: TGTGCCAGCAGTCTCCCAGGGGGCATGAATACGCAGTATTTT
j_call: TRBJ1-1; clone_size: NA; d_call: NA; v_call: TRBV18; cdr3_aa: CASSPRTLEAFF; cdr3_nt: TGTGCCAGCTCACCAAGGACCCTCGAAGCTTTCTTT
j_call: TRBJ2-1; clone_size: NA; d_call: NA; v_call: TRBV7-9; cdr3_aa: CASSVRGGSYNEQFF; cdr3_nt: TGTGCCAGCAGTGTCAGAGGGGGCTCCTACAATGAGCAGTTCTTC